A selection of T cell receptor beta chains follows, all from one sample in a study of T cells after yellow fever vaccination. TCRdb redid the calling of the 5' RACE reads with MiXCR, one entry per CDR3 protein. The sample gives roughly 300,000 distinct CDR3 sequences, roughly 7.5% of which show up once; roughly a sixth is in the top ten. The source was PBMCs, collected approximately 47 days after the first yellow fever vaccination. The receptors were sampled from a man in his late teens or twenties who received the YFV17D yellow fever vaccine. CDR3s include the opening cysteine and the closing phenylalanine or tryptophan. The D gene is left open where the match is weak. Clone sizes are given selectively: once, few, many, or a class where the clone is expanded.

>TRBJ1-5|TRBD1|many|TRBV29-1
CSVAGQENQPQHF
TGCAGCGTGGCGGGACAGGAGAATCAGCCCCAGCATTTT
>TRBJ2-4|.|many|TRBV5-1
CASSLDGFRGKNIQYF
TGCGCCAGCAGCTTGGATGGTTTCAGGGGCAAAAACATTCAGTACTTC
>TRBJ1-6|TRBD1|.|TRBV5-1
CASSLAGQVYSPLHF
TGCGCCAGCAGCTTGGCCGGACAGGTTTATTCACCCCTCCACTTT
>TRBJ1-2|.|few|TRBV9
CASSSGSDYGYTF
TGTGCCAGCAGCTCGGGGTCGGACTATGGCTACACCTTC
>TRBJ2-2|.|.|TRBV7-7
CASSQAGMVGELFF
TGTGCCAGCAGCCAAGCAGGGATGGTCGGGGAGCTGTTTTTT
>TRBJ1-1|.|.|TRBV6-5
CASSYGRSLNTEAFF
TGTGCCAGCAGTTACGGCAGGTCCTTGAACACTGAAGCTTTCTTT
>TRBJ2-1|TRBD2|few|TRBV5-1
CASSPGLVEDEQFF
TGCGCCAGCAGCCCCGGACTAGTTGAGGATGAGCAGTTCTTC
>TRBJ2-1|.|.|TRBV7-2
CASSPGGWGDNEQFF
TGTGCCAGCAGCCCCGGTGGGTGGGGCGACAATGAGCAGTTCTTC
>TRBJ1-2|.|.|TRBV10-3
CAISEDGTSYGYTF
TGTGCCATCAGTGAGGACGGGACATCCTATGGCTACACCTTC
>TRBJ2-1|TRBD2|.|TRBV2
CTISFRRPGLATGGEQFF
TGTACCATCAGTTTCCGCAGGCCGGGACTAGCGACGGGTGGTGAGCAGTTCTTC
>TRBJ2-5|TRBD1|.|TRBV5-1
CASSFQGARETQYF
TGCGCCAGCAGCTTCCAGGGGGCAAGAGAGACCCAGTACTTC
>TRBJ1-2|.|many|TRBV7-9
CASSVTYREGSGYTF
TGTGCCAGCAGCGTCACCTACAGGGAAGGAAGTGGCTACACCTTC
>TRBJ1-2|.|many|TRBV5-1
CASSLVSNYGYTF
TGCGCCAGCAGCTTGGTATCTAACTATGGCTACACCTTC
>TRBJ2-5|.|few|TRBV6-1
CASSLGLSQGETQYF
TGTGCCAGCAGCCTCGGACTAAGTCAGGGGGAGACCCAGTACTTC
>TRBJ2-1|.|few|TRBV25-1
CASTFTGRANEQFF
TGTGCCAGCACCTTTACCGGCAGGGCCAATGAGCAGTTCTTC
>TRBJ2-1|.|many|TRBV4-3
CASSQGASYNEQFF
TGCGCCAGCAGCCAAGGGGCCAGTTACAATGAGCAGTTCTTC
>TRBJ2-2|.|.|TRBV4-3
CASSQDLMGPTGELFF
TGCGCCAGCAGCCAAGATCTAATGGGCCCAACCGGGGAGCTGTTTTTT
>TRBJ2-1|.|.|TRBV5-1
CASSLVRYEQFF
TGCGCCAGCAGCTTGGTACGTTATGAGCAGTTCTTC
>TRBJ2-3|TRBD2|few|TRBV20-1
CSALPGLAVRDTQYF
TGCAGTGCTCTGCCGGGACTAGCGGTCCGAGATACGCAGTATTTT
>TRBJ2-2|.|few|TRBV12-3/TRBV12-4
CAAGLRTAGTGELFF
TGTGCCGCCGGGCTCAGGACAGCTGGGACCGGGGAGCTGTTTTTT
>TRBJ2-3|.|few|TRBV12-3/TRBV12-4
CASSLDERVDTDTQYF
TGTGCCAGCAGTTTAGACGAGCGGGTTGACACAGATACGCAGTATTTT
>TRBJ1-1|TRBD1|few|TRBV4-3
CASSHSLPGQGLGTEAFF
TGCGCCAGCAGCCACTCCCTTCCAGGACAGGGGTTAGGCACTGAAGCTTTCTTT
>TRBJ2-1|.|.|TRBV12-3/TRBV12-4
CASSYPGTRYNEQFF
TGTGCCAGCAGTTATCCCGGGACTCGGTACAATGAGCAGTTCTTC
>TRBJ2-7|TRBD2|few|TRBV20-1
CSAQNRRTSGGNEQYF
TGCAGTGCCCAAAATCGCCGGACTAGCGGGGGTAACGAGCAGTACTTC
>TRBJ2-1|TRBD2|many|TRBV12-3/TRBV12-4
CASSDRGLGRNEQFF
TGTGCCAGCAGCGACCGGGGACTAGGAAGGAATGAGCAGTTCTTC
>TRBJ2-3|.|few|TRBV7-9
CASSSPEEGPTDTQYF
TGTGCCAGCAGCTCCCCTGAGGAGGGGCCCACAGATACGCAGTATTTT
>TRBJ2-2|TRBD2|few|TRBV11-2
CASSPRPGGVVAGELFF
TGTGCCAGCAGCCCGCGACCGGGGGGTGTAGTGGCCGGGGAGCTGTTTTTT
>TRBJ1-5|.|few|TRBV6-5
CASRTSGNNQPQHF
TGTGCCAGCAGAACGTCAGGGAACAATCAGCCCCAGCATTTT
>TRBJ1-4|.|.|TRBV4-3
CASSQDSRGSNEKPFF
TGCGCCAGCAGCCAAGATAGTAGGGGCAGTAATGAAAAACCGTTTTTT
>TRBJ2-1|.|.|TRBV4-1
CASSPGPSGSYNEQFF
TGCGCCAGCAGCCCCGGGCCCTCGGGCTCCTACAATGAGCAGTTCTTC
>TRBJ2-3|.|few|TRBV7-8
CASSWGAPTDTQYF
TGTGCCAGCAGCTGGGGGGCACCCACAGATACGCAGTATTTT
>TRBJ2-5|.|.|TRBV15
CATSRDPGFQETQYF
TGTGCCACCAGCAGAGACCCAGGCTTCCAAGAGACCCAGTACTTC
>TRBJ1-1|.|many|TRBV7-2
CASSSDPNTEAFF
TGTGCCAGCAGCTCCGACCCTAACACTGAAGCTTTCTTT
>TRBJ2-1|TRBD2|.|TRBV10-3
CAIATSGDPLNEQFF
TGTGCCATCGCGACTAGCGGGGATCCCCTCAATGAGCAGTTCTTC
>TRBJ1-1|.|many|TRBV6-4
CASRGRGDTEAFF
TGTGCCAGCCGAGGACGGGGCGACACTGAAGCTTTCTTT
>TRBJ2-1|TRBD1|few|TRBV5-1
CASTRQGISYNEQFF
TGCGCCAGCACCCGACAGGGCATTTCCTACAATGAGCAGTTCTTC
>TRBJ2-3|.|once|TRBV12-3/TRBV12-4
CASRGPDTQYF
TGTGCCAGCAGAGGTCCAGATACGCAGTATTTT
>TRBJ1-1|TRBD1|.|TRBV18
CASSGRQGLNTEAFF
TGTGCCAGCTCCGGTCGACAGGGACTGAACACTGAAGCTTTCTTT
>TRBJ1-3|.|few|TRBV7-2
CASSLGGGGMGNTIYF
TGTGCCAGCAGCTTGGGGGGAGGCGGGATGGGAAACACCATATATTTT
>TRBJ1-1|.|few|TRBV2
CASKKGRMNTEAFF
TGTGCCAGCAAGAAGGGGAGGATGAACACTGAAGCTTTCTTT
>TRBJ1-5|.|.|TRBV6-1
CASSQDRTQTQHF
TGTGCCAGCAGTCAGGACCGGACTCAGACCCAGCATTTT
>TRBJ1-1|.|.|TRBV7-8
CASRVGQDTEAFF
TGTGCCAGCAGAGTAGGGCAGGACACTGAAGCTTTCTTT
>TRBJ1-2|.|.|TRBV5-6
CASSPGRPYGYTF
TGTGCCAGCAGCCCCGGGCGCCCCTATGGCTACACCTTC
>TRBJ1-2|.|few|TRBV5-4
CASSSVPNSYGYTF
TGTGCCAGCAGCTCTGTCCCAAACAGCTATGGCTACACCTTC
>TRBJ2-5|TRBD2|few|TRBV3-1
CASSRTTSGQETQYF
TGTGCCAGCAGCCGCACGACTAGCGGACAAGAGACCCAGTACTTC
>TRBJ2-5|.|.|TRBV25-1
CASSEYRGQETQYF
TGTGCCAGCAGTGAATATAGGGGACAAGAGACCCAGTACTTC
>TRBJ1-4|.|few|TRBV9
CASSGLWSGYEKLFF
TGTGCCAGCAGCGGGCTGTGGTCCGGGTATGAAAAACTGTTTTTT
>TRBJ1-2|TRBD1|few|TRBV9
CASTTGGAFPYGYTF
TGTGCCAGCACCACAGGGGGCGCGTTCCCCTATGGCTACACCTTC
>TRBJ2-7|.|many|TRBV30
CAWIYGGGTGEQYF
TGTGCCTGGATCTACGGTGGGGGAACGGGCGAGCAGTACTTC
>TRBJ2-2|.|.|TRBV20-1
CSDMRQDANTGELFF
TGCAGTGATATGAGACAGGACGCGAACACCGGGGAGCTGTTTTTT
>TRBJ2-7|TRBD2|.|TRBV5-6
CASSGGGAYEQYF
TGTGCCAGCAGCGGCGGGGGGGCTTACGAGCAGTACTTC
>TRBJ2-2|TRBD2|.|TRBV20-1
CSARKRGGTGELFF
TGCAGTGCTAGAAAGCGGGGGGGGACCGGGGAGCTGTTTTTT
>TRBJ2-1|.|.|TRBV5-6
CASSLDASGIEFF
TGTGCCAGCAGCTTGGACGCTTCAGGGATTGAGTTCTTC
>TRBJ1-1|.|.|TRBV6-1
CASSRGLILNTEAFF
TGTGCCAGCAGCAGGGGCCTAATCTTGAACACTGAAGCTTTCTTT
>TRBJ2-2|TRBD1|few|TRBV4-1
CASRGLRGRRIGELFF
TGCGCCAGCAGGGGGCTCAGGGGGCGACGGATCGGGGAGCTGTTTTTT
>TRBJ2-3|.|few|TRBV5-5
CASSATERPSTDTQYF
TGTGCCAGCAGCGCGACAGAGCGCCCTAGCACAGATACGCAGTATTTT
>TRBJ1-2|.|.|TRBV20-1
CSAYVPVNYGYTF
TGCAGTGCTTACGTTCCGGTTAACTATGGCTACACCTTC
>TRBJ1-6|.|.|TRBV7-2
CASSSGRMGSPLHF
TGTGCCAGCAGCTCTGGACGGATGGGTTCACCCCTCCACTTT
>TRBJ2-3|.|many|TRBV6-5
CASSYAGGADTQYF
TGTGCCAGCAGTTACGCCGGGGGAGCAGATACGCAGTATTTT
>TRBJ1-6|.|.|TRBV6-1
CASNLKAQGNSPLHF
TGTGCCAGCAACCTCAAAGCCCAGGGTAATTCACCCCTCCACTTT